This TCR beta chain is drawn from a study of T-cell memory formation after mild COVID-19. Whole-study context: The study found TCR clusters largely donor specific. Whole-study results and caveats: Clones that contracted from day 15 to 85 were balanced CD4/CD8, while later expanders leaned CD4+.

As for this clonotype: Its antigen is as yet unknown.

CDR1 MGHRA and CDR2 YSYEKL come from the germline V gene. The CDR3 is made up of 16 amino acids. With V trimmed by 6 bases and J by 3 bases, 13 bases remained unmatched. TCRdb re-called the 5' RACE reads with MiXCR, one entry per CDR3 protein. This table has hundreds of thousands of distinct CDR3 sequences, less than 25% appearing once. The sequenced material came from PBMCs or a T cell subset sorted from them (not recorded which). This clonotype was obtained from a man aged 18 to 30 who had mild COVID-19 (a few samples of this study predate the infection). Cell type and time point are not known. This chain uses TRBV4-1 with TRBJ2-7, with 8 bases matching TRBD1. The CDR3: CASSWIQGALGYEQYF. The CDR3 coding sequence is TGCGCCAGCAGTTGGATTCAGGGGGCTTTGGGCTACGAGCAGTACTTC.